Following are 23 T cell receptor beta chains from one sample sequenced in a study of cytomegalovirus exposure and HLA in healthy donors. Researchers ran the PCR with 60 Vbeta and 13 Jbeta primers. Method: immunoSEQ multiplex PCR; TCRdb's copy keeps in-frame clones and lacks some. The sample holds about 220,000 clones, around four fifths seen once. Specimen: PBMCs. These receptors all stem from a boy aged 2 to 10 in good health and CMV-seronegative.

This clone was counted between two and nine times. This chain uses TRBV27 with TRBJ1-5; 7 bases are shared with TRBD1. Germline V gene lookup returns CDR1 MNHEY and CDR2 SMNVEV (reference sequence). V dropped 8 bases and J dropped 3; count of bases not matched to a gene: 7. The CDR3 spans 14 residues. The CDR3 loop reads CASGDTGDNQPQHF. The DNA of the CDR3 is TGTGCCAGCGGTGATACAGGGGACAATCAGCCCCAGCATTTT.

CDR3 amino acids: CASIKGDYEQYF. In DNA form, the CDR3 reads TGTGCCAGTATTAAGGGGGACTACGAGCAGTACTTC. The chain couples TRBV19 to TRBJ2-7; possibly TRBD1 for D (6 bases). In germline, CDR1 is LNHDA, CDR2 SQIVND (reference sequence). V lost 7 bases and J lost 3, with 10 bases in between. The CDR3 has 12 amino acids.

J is TRBJ2-1 and V is TRBV6-1, with 7 bases lining up with TRBD2. The J segment lost 2 bases and the V segment lost 1 base, leaving 5 bases of the junction unmatched. Per the germline V gene, CDR1 is MNHNS and CDR2 is SASEGT. The CDR3 is 16 residues long. CDR3 bases: TGTGCCAGCAGTGAAGGGGCCGGGAGGACCTACAATGAGCAGTTCTTC. Amino acid sequence: CASSEGAGRTYNEQFF.

This clone was seen a few times. The chain combines TRBV5-6 with TRBJ1-3; TRBD1 matches 8 bases. The CDR3 totals 14 residues. CDR1 is SGHDT and CDR2 is YYEEEE in the germline V gene. J lost 4 bases, V lost 5 bases, and 5 bases had no gene match. CDR3 DNA sequence: TGTGCCAGCAGACAGCAGGGGGCAGGAAACACCATATATTTT. It encodes CASRQQGAGNTIYF.

The chain employs TRBV7-6 and TRBJ1-6; a possible D gene is TRBD1 (6 bases). This CDR3 region has 15 residues. Germline V gene lookup returns CDR1 SGHVS and CDR2 FNYEAQ. V lost 1 base, J lost 5 bases, and 9 bases lay in between. For the CDR3, the DNA is TGTGCCAGCAGCTTAGTCAGGGGAGATAATTCACCCCTCCACTTT. Translated, it gives CASSLVRGDNSPLHF.

This clone was detected only once. This sequence joins TRBV5-4 and TRBJ1-2, with D perhaps TRBD1 (5 bases). The V end lost 0 bases, the J end lost 7 bases, and 10 bases lay between the germline ends. CDR3 size: 13 residues. The V gene's germline CDR1 is SGHNT and CDR2 YYREEE (reference sequence). The chain's CDR3 is CASSLVGARGYTF. CDR3 DNA sequence: TGTGCCAGCAGCTTGGTAGGGGCGCGTGGCTACACCTTC.

This clone was seen just once. The chain couples TRBV4-1 to TRBJ2-7, with 7 nucleotides matching TRBD2. The V gene's germline CDR1 is MGHRA and CDR2 YSYEKL. CDR3 size: 18 residues. Unmatched junction bases numbered 15, after V lost 1 base and J lost 3 bases. CDR3 in amino acids: CASSQGSSASGTFYEQYF. The CDR3 DNA reads as TGCGCCAGCAGCCAAGGTAGTTCGGCTAGCGGAACCTTCTACGAGCAGTACTTC.

This clone came up a few times. The chain combines TRBV2 with TRBJ2-1; 14 bases are a match to TRBD2. Germline CDR1 is SNHLY and CDR2 is FYNNEI. The CDR3 contains 14 residues. The V and J ends lost 4 bases and 12 bases, in that order; junction bases with no gene match: 5. The CDR3 DNA sequence: TGTGCCAGCAGTGGAGGACTAGCGGGAGGTCGGCAGTTCTTC. As protein: CASSGGLAGGRQFF. Full variable domain (remainder filled in from reference TRBV2 and TRBJ2-1): EPEVTQTPSHQVTQMGQEVILRCVPISNHLYFYWYRQILGQKVEFLVSFYNNEISEKSEIFDDQFSVERPDGSNFTLKIRSTKLEDSAMYFCASSGGLAGGRQFFGPGTRLTVL.

V is TRBV5-4 and J is TRBJ1-3; 7 positions match TRBD1. The CDR3 totals 15 residues. CDR1 and CDR2 (germline): SGHNT, YYREEE (reference sequence). The junction had 7 bases not matched to a gene; V was cut back by 0 bases and J by 7 bases. The CDR3 is CASSLVGQDVNTIYF. CDR3 in DNA: TGTGCCAGCAGCTTGGTCGGACAGGACGTTAACACCATATATTTT.

The rearrangement uses TRBV9 and TRBJ2-1; 12 bases line up with TRBD2. The CDR3 spans 18 residues. V lost 2 bases to trimming and J lost 0 bases; unmatched junction nucleotides: 6. Per the germline V gene, CDR1 is SGDLS and CDR2 is YYNGEE. The CDR3: CASSVPLAGGSSYNEQFF. The CDR3 DNA is TGTGCCAGCAGCGTCCCCCTAGCGGGGGGGAGCTCCTACAATGAGCAGTTCTTC.

The chain is built from TRBV6-5 and TRBJ1-6; 7 positions match TRBD1. CDR1 is MNHEY, CDR2 SVGAGI, per germline. The junction had 9 bases not matched to a gene; V was cut back by 7 bases and J by 15 bases. The CDR3 covers 12 residues. CDR3: CASTKDTGVLHF. The CDR3 DNA sequence: TGTGCCAGCACCAAAGATACAGGGGTCCTCCACTTT.

V gene TRBV6-6 combines with J gene TRBJ1-5, with 9 bases that match TRBD1. The CDR3 spans 16 residues. The germline gives CDR1 MNHNY, CDR2 SVGAGI (reference sequence). V trimming: 5 bases; J trimming: 0 bases; junction bases outside the gene matches: 5. In DNA form, the CDR3 reads TGTGCCAGCAGTCGGGGACAGGGATCTAGCAATCAGCCCCAGCATTTT. Its protein product is CASSRGQGSSNQPQHF.

The rearrangement joins TRBV7-6 to TRBJ2-5; a possible D gene is TRBD1 (5 bases). This CDR3 has 13 amino acids. Trimming cost V 4 bases and J 6 bases, with 12 bases left between them. From germline, CDR1 is SGHVS and CDR2 FNYEAQ. CDR3 region: CASSSGSVQTQYF. The DNA for the CDR3 is TGTGCCAGCAGCTCAGGGTCCGTTCAGACCCAGTACTTC. Together with reference TRBV7-6 and TRBJ2-5, the CDR3 gives the full variable domain: GAGVSQSPRYKVTKRGQDVALRCDPISGHVSLYWYRQALGQGPEFLTYFNYEAQQDKSGLPNDRFSAERPEGSISTLTIQRTEQRDSAMYRCASSSGSVQTQYFGPGTRLLVL.

The V and J genes are TRBV30 and TRBJ1-2; D perhaps matches TRBD1 (6 bases). V was shortened by 4 bases and J by 2 bases, with 17 bases between the two germline ends. Germline-derived CDR1 and CDR2 are GTSNPN and SVGIG (reference sequence). The CDR3 has 15 residues. The CDR3 region is CAWKPPGGPNYGYTF. Written as DNA, the CDR3 is TGTGCCTGGAAGCCCCCGGGGGGGCCAAACTATGGCTACACCTTC. Complete variable domain (other parts from reference TRBV30 and TRBJ1-2): SQTIHQWPATLVQPVGSPLSLECTVEGTSNPNLYWYRQAAGRGLQLLFYSVGIGQISSEVPQNLSASRPQDRQFILSSKKLLLSDSGFYLCAWKPPGGPNYGYTFGSGTRLTVV.

V and J are TRBV6-6 and TRBJ2-4, with 10 bases lining up with TRBD1. The V gene's germline CDR1 is MNHNY and CDR2 SVGAGI (reference sequence). V was clipped by 5 bases and J by 3 bases; unmatched bases: 4. The CDR3 spans 15 residues. The CDR3 protein is CASSPGTGVKNIQYF. CDR3 sequence (DNA): TGTGCCAGCAGTCCCGGGACAGGGGTCAAAAACATTCAGTACTTC.

The V gene is TRBV27, the J gene TRBJ2-2; maybe TRBD1 (7 bases). The V end lost 1 base, the J end lost 5 bases, and 20 bases lay between the germline ends. The CDR3 length is 18 residues. Germline values: CDR1 MNHEY, CDR2 SMNVEV (reference sequence). CDR3 sequence reads: CASSLLVTATGRTGELFF. The DNA of the CDR3 is TGTGCCAGCAGTTTATTAGTCACAGCGACAGGGAGGACCGGGGAGCTGTTTTTT.

The rearrangement joins TRBV2 to TRBJ2-5; maybe TRBD1 (6 bases). The J call may not be correct, given that the DNA end is closer to TRBJ2-7. Germline-derived CDR1 and CDR2 are SNHLY and FYNNEI. This CDR3 comprises 14 residues. The CDR3 here is CASSESGHFYEQYF. The DNA for the CDR3 is TGTGCCAGCAGTGAATCGGGACATTTCTACGAGCAGTACTTC.

The chain joins TRBV13 to TRBJ2-1, with 13 bases that match TRBD2. The CDR3 covers 20 residues. The junction had 17 bases not matched to a gene; V was cut back by 5 bases and J by 4 bases. CDR1 and CDR2 (germline): PRHDT, FYEKMQ (reference sequence). The CDR3 loop is CASSPNRGMTSGRRYNEQFF. The CDR3 region has the DNA TGTGCCAGCAGCCCAAACAGGGGAATGACTAGCGGGAGGAGATACAATGAGCAGTTCTTC. Filled out from reference TRBV13 and TRBJ2-1, the complete variable domain reads AAGVIQSPRHLIKEKRETATLKCYPIPRHDTVYWYQQGPGQDPQFLISFYEKMQSDKGSIPDRFSAQQFSDYHSELNMSSLELGDSALYFCASSPNRGMTSGRRYNEQFFGPGTRLTVL.

The chain is built from TRBV5-4 and TRBJ2-5; D possibly corresponds to TRBD1 (5 bases). The V and J ends lost 4 bases and 2 bases respectively, with 15 bases between them. The CDR3 consists of 15 residues. The germline CDR1 and CDR2 sequences are SGHNT and YYREEE (reference sequence). CDR3 sequence reads: CASSLEPGLQETQYF. In DNA, the CDR3 is TGTGCCAGCAGCCTGGAACCAGGGCTTCAAGAGACCCAGTACTTC.

This chain links TRBV4-2 with TRBJ2-7; 8 bases map to TRBD2. The J segment lost 3 bases and the V segment lost 1 base, leaving 11 bases of the junction unmatched. Germline CDR1 is LGHNA and CDR2 is YNFKEQ. The CDR3 totals 17 residues. CDR3 bases: TGTGCCAGCAGCCAAGGGGTGGCGGGGGGCCGTCACTACGAGCAGTACTTC. Translated, it gives CASSQGVAGGRHYEQYF.

This clone was seen more than once but under ten times. J is TRBJ2-7 and V is TRBV6-5; 7 positions agree with TRBD1. Germline V gene data show CDR1 as MNHEY and CDR2 as SVGAGI. Trimming removed 6 bases from V and 2 bases from J; junction bases left unmatched: 4. The CDR3 is 13 amino acids. The CDR3 DNA reads TGTGCCAGCAGGACAGGGCCTGCCTACGAGCAGTACTTC. The encoded protein is CASRTGPAYEQYF.

This clone was detected a few times. The V call is TRBV6-6, the J call TRBJ2-7; 9 bases are a match to TRBD1. Germline-derived CDR1 and CDR2 are MNHNY and SVGAGI (reference sequence). CDR3 length: 14 residues. The ends lost 5 bases at V and 5 bases at J; junction bases unmatched: 7. The CDR3 DNA sequence: TGTGCCAGCAGTACTGGGACAGGGAACCACGAGCAGTACTTC. It specifies CASSTGTGNHEQYF.

The J gene is TRBJ1-6, the V gene TRBV10-3, with a tentative D call TRBD1 (6 bases). This CDR3 is built from 14 residues. Trimming shortened V by 10 bases and J by 7 bases, and 17 bases separated the two germline ends. Germline V CDR1 and CDR2: ENHRY, SYGVKD. The CDR3 DNA follows: TGTGCCACCTCAACGGGGCAGGGGAATTCACCCCTCCACTTT. Its translation is CATSTGQGNSPLHF.